Below, 11 T cell receptor beta chains from the same sample are listed, as sequenced in a study of molecular identifiers for immune sequencing clone quantification. TCRdb processed the PCR reads anew with MiXCR; each CDR3 protein has one entry. The table shows approximately 60,000 distinct CDR3 sequences, with around 19% occurring only once. The sequenced material came from naive CD8+ T cells from blood, with Jurkat cell RNA spiked in. Subset given: FACS-sorted CD8+CD4-CCR7+CD45RA+ naive T cells. The receptor source for this set is a human donor in good health. Some libraries in this study had Jurkat cell RNA spiked in.

This clonotype was seen more than once but under ten times. V is TRBV9 and J is TRBJ2-7; D is unresolved. Germline values: CDR1 SGDLS, CDR2 YYNGEE. V lost 0 bases and J 0 bases, leaving 10 bases between the germline ends. The CDR3 length is 15 residues. The CDR3 spells CASSVAEVSSYEQYF. The CDR3 nucleotides read TGTGCCAGCAGCGTAGCCGAGGTGAGCTCCTACGAGCAGTACTTC.

This clonotype was picked up a small number of times. V is TRBV20-1 and J is TRBJ2-7, with 10 nucleotides matching TRBD2. In germline, CDR1 is DFQATT, CDR2 SNEGSKA (reference sequence). With V trimmed by 1 base and J by 0 bases, 9 bases remained unmatched. This CDR3 region has 17 residues. The CDR3 loop reads CSARVVLAGASSYEQYF. The CDR3 nucleotides are TGCAGTGCTAGAGTTGTCCTAGCGGGAGCCAGCTCCTACGAGCAGTACTTC.

Ten or more counts support this clonotype. This chain connects TRBV10-3 to TRBJ2-3; 9 nucleotides align to TRBD2. Unmatched junction bases numbered 7, after V lost 0 bases and J lost 3 bases. Germline V gives CDR1 ENHRY, CDR2 SYGVKD. This CDR3 spans 17 amino acids. The CDR3 loop reads CAISESVGGRVTDTQYF. The DNA of the CDR3 is TGTGCCATCAGTGAGTCTGTCGGCGGGAGGGTGACAGATACGCAGTATTTT.

V gene TRBV11-3 combines with J gene TRBJ2-1; 9 bases line up with TRBD2. CDR3 length: 15 residues. The germline CDR1 and CDR2 sequences are SGHNT and YENEEA. Trimming cost V 3 bases and J 8 bases; bases outside gene matches: 8. This CDR3 reads CASSFLAGDWYEQFF. CDR3 DNA sequence: TGTGCCAGCAGCTTTTTAGCGGGAGACTGGTATGAGCAGTTCTTC. Full variable domain (missing parts from reference TRBV11-3 and TRBJ2-1): EAGVVQSPRYKIIEKKQPVAFWCNPISGHNTLYWYLQNLGQGPELLIRYENEEAVDDSQLPKDRFSAERLKGVDSTLKIQPAELGDSAVYLCASSFLAGDWYEQFFGPGTRLTVL.

Ten or more counts support this clonotype. The V gene is TRBV4-2, the J gene TRBJ2-1; 8 bases fit TRBD2. The germline V gene has CDR1 LGHNA and CDR2 YNFKEQ. The CDR3 loop spans 18 amino acids. V lost 2 bases and J lost 4; bases outside the gene matches: 13. The CDR3 DNA reads TGTGCCAGCAGCCAAAATTCTATGATGGCTAGCGGGTACAATGAGCAGTTCTTC. Translated: CASSQNSMMASGYNEQFF.

A note on this clonotype: Given a much more abundant clone one base away, this may be a read error. V and J are TRBV5-1 and TRBJ1-1; D call uncertain. Germline assignment: CDR1 SGHRS and CDR2 YFSETQ. This CDR3 has 17 residues. In nucleotides, the CDR3 is TGCGCCAGCAGCTTACGGGTCCAATCGGGATGGAACGCTGAAGCTTTCTTT. This encodes CASSLRVQSGWNAEAFF.

This clonotype was seen many times. V and J are TRBV27 and TRBJ1-1; D unclear. Trimming shortened V by 4 bases and J by 4 bases, and 13 bases separated the two germline ends. The CDR3 has 14 residues. Germline V lookup: CDR1 MNHEY, CDR2 SMNVEV (reference sequence). This CDR3 is CASSYKPPVTEAFF. The CDR3 DNA sequence: TGTGCCAGCAGTTATAAACCCCCGGTCACTGAAGCTTTCTTT.

This clonotype was detected ten times or more. The chain employs TRBV4-1 and TRBJ1-5, with 7 bases that match TRBD1. The V segment lost 1 base and the J segment 2 bases; nucleotides outside the gene matches: 5. Germline V gene lookup returns CDR1 MGHRA and CDR2 YSYEKL. The CDR3 contains 16 residues. Written as DNA, the CDR3 is TGCGCCAGCAGCCAAGTGGAGACAGGGCGCAATCAGCCCCAGCATTTT. Residues: CASSQVETGRNQPQHF.

V gene TRBV12-3 or TRBV12-4 combines with J gene TRBJ2-3, with D maybe TRBD2 (6 bases). V shed 8 bases and J shed 1 base, with 13 bases lying between them. The CDR3 spans 14 residues. In DNA form, the CDR3 reads TGTGCCAGCGGTAGTGCGGGATGCACAGATACGCAGTATTTT. It specifies CASGSAGCTDTQYF.

The chain combines TRBV2 with TRBJ2-1; the D is unclear. V shed 5 bases and J shed 6 bases, with 11 bases lying between them. Looked up from germline, CDR1 is SNHLY and CDR2 is FYNNEI. CDR3 length: 13 amino acids. The CDR3 here is CASSYDVGNEQFF. CDR3 in DNA: TGTGCCAGCAGTTATGACGTAGGCAATGAGCAGTTCTTC.

This chain's CDR3 is CASSISGGRLRVANEQFF. In DNA form, the CDR3 reads TGTGCCAGTAGTATATCTGGCGGGAGATTACGAGTCGCCAATGAGCAGTTCTTC. The chain recombines TRBV19 with TRBJ2-1; TRBD2 matches 7 bases. The CDR3 runs to 18 residues. Germline V gene data show CDR1 as LNHDA and CDR2 as SQIVND (reference sequence). Trimming cost V 2 bases and J 6 bases; bases outside gene matches: 16.